The source of this TCR beta chain is a study of CD4 T cells in relation to SARS-CoV-2 and coronaviruses. Sequencing was performed with immunoSEQ multiplex PCR; in TCRdb, only in-frame clones are kept and a portion is missing. The sample includes more than 25,000 clones, 65% to 85% of them seen just once. With 3 bases removed from V and 7 bases from J, the gap between germline ends came to 8 bases. Germline lookup yields CDR1 SNHLY and CDR2 FYNNEI. The CDR3 loop spans 12 amino acids. As for this clone: What it recognizes is unknown.

Before the COVID-19 pandemic, during about 2011-2019, CD4+ T cells were taken from unexposed donors. After less than 11 days of culture, CD4+ T cells were isolated. V usage is TRBV2 and J usage is TRBJ2-3; D unclear. This clonotype originated in a human donor in good health. Sample: CD4+ T cells from PBMCs, cultured in vitro. DNA of the CDR3: TGTGCCAGCAGTGATCAGATTTATACGCAGTATTTT. Its translation is CASSDQIYTQYF.